Each of the 20 T cell receptor beta chains below was sequenced from the same sample in a study of blood T cell repertoires in COVID-19. Profiled with immunoSEQ multiplex PCR; TCRdb holds only in-frame clones, not every one. The sample has just under 350,000 clones; under 95% are singletons. Sequenced: peripheral blood. The receptors derive from a woman younger than 35 who had recovered from COVID-19.

The rearrangement links TRBV11-3 to TRBJ2-1, with TRBD1 matching over 7 bases. The length of the CDR3 is 13 residues. Germline trimming cut 0 bases from V and 15 bases from J; bases unmatched to any gene: 8. Germline V lookup: CDR1 SGHNT, CDR2 YENEEA. For the CDR3, the DNA is TGTGCCAGCAGCTTAGAAAGCGACAGGGCTGTGTTCTTC. Translation gives CASSLESDRAVFF. Drawing the rest from reference TRBV11-3 and TRBJ2-1, the complete variable domain is EAGVVQSPRYKIIEKKQPVAFWCNPISGHNTLYWYLQNLGQGPELLIRYENEEAVDDSQLPKDRFSAERLKGVDSTLKIQPAELGDSAVYLCASSLESDRAVFFGPGTRLTVL.

The chain uses TRBV24-1 and TRBJ2-3, with 9 bases lining up with TRBD2. Germline values: CDR1 KGHDR, CDR2 SFDVKD. CDR3 length: 14 residues. V shed 8 bases and J 1 base; nucleotides not matched to a gene: 3. CDR3 protein: CATMSSGGTDTQYF. The CDR3 DNA is TGTGCCACCATGTCTAGCGGGGGCACAGATACGCAGTATTTT.

J is TRBJ2-2 and V is TRBV27, with 9 bases lining up with TRBD1. This CDR3 comprises 17 residues. J lost 8 bases, V lost 5 bases, and 15 bases had no gene match. The germline V gene has CDR1 MNHEY and CDR2 SMNVEV (reference sequence). CDR3 coding DNA: TGTGCCAGCAGTACTCGACAGGGGGACCCGGGAGCGGGGGAGCTGTTTTTT. Encoded protein: CASSTRQGDPGAGELFF.

The chain uses TRBV6-1 and TRBJ1-6; D gene uncertain. This CDR3 is built from 13 residues. Trimming took 1 base from V and 8 from J, leaving 6 bases between them. Per germline, CDR1 MNHNS and CDR2 SASEGT. The CDR3 DNA reads as TGTGCCAGCAGTGAAGGAACTGATTCACCCCTCCACTTT. Amino acids: CASSEGTDSPLHF.

The chain joins TRBV18 to TRBJ2-3; weak D call: TRBD1 (6 bases). This CDR3 has 16 residues. Per the germline V gene, CDR1 is KGHSH and CDR2 is LQKENI. Trimming removed 1 base from V and 2 bases from J, with 13 bases in between. DNA of the CDR3: TGTGCCAGCTCACCACTATACAGGGATAACACAGATACGCAGTATTTT. Amino acids: CASSPLYRDNTDTQYF.

This CDR3 reads CASSGPWTGYGGTNEQFF. CDR3 DNA sequence: TGTGCCAGCAGCGGACCCTGGACAGGGTACGGCGGGACCAATGAGCAGTTCTTC. The chain joins TRBV5-8 to TRBJ2-1; TRBD1 agrees at 8 bases. Losses at the gene ends were 4 bases for V and 6 bases for J; bases not matched to a gene: 18. The CDR3 totals 18 residues. Germline CDR1 reads SGHTS; CDR2 reads YDEGEE.

The chain's CDR3 is CSASRVSSYNEQFF. DNA for the CDR3: TGCAGTGCTAGTCGGGTCAGCTCCTACAATGAGCAGTTCTTC. This chain uses TRBV20-1 with TRBJ2-1; D gene uncertain. V was pared by 3 bases and J by 0 bases, with 9 bases between. In germline, CDR1 is DFQATT, CDR2 SNEGSKA (reference sequence). The CDR3 spans 14 residues.

V and J are TRBV29-1 and TRBJ2-3; TRBD2 agrees at 11 bases. Germline CDR1 reads SQVTM; CDR2 reads ANQGSEA. Germline trimming cut 7 bases from V and 4 bases from J; bases unmatched to any gene: 4. The CDR3 spans 13 residues. The CDR3 DNA follows: TGCAGCGCCCCTAGCGGGAGGCCAGATACGCAGTATTTT. It translates to CSAPSGRPDTQYF.

The chain recombines TRBV19 with TRBJ1-2; the match to TRBD1 covers 8 bases. CDR3 length equals 14 residues. CDR1 LNHDA and CDR2 SQIVND come from the germline V gene (reference sequence). J lost 4 bases, V lost 4 bases, and 5 bases had no gene match. The CDR3 DNA sequence: TGTGCCAGTAGTACCCTAGACAGGGGCTATGGCTACACCTTC. Protein sequence: CASSTLDRGYGYTF.

The V gene is TRBV5-5, the J gene TRBJ1-1, with 9 bases matching TRBD1. CDR3 size: 15 residues. Per the germline V gene, CDR1 is SGHKS and CDR2 is YYEKEE (reference sequence). V was clipped by 4 bases and J by 0 bases; unmatched bases: 4. The CDR3 spells CASSAQGAVNTEAFF. CDR3 nucleotide sequence: TGTGCCAGCAGCGCACAGGGGGCCGTGAACACTGAAGCTTTCTTT.

The chain recombines TRBV5-6 with TRBJ1-3; D might be TRBD1 (5 bases). CDR1 SGHDT and CDR2 YYEEEE come from the germline V gene. CDR3 size: 18 residues. Deletions cut 0 bases from V and 0 bases from J, with 16 bases between. The CDR3 sequence is CASSLGGTKIYSGNTIYF. The CDR3 nucleotides are TGTGCCAGCAGCTTGGGCGGGACCAAGATCTACTCTGGAAACACCATATATTTT.

The chain carries TRBV12-3 or TRBV12-4 and TRBJ1-2; TRBD1 aligns across 7 bases. CDR3 size: 13 residues. J gave up 3 bases and V 7 bases, and 5 bases lay outside the gene matches. CDR3 residues: CASTPGTDYGYTF. The CDR3 nucleotides are TGTGCCAGCACCCCCGGGACAGACTATGGCTACACCTTC.

This rearrangement joins TRBV5-6 to TRBJ1-4; D may be TRBD1 (6 bases). The CDR3 has 15 amino acids. CDR1 and CDR2 (germline): SGHDT, YYEEEE. V lost 1 base to trimming and J lost 8 bases, with 15 bases between them. For the CDR3, the DNA is TGTGCCAGCAGCTTGCCCAGGGGAATTGACGAAAAACTGTTTTTT. This gives the protein CASSLPRGIDEKLFF. Full variable domain (rest looked up from reference TRBV5-6 and TRBJ1-4): DAGVTQSPTHLIKTRGQQVTLRCSPKSGHDTVSWYQQALGQGPQFIFQYYEEEERQRGNFPDRFSGHQFPNYSSELNVNALLLGDSALYLCASSLPRGIDEKLFFGSGTQLSVL.

The V gene is TRBV7-2, the J gene TRBJ1-1; 8 bases match TRBD1. CDR1 and CDR2 (germline): SGHTA, FQGNSA. The CDR3 is made up of 16 amino acids. J gave up 7 bases and V 3 bases, and 13 bases lay outside the gene matches. The CDR3 nucleotides are TGTGCCAGCAGCTTTCGAGGGTTCACAGGGGGTGTTGAAGCTTTCTTT. It yields the protein CASSFRGFTGGVEAFF.

V is TRBV10-3 and J is TRBJ1-5; D remains unclear. This CDR3 comprises 15 residues. V shed 0 bases and J shed 0 bases, with 6 bases lying between them. The germline gives CDR1 ENHRY, CDR2 SYGVKD. CDR3 residues: CAISESGSSNQPQHF. In nucleotides, the CDR3 is TGTGCCATCAGTGAGTCAGGGAGTAGCAATCAGCCCCAGCATTTT.

This sequence joins TRBV27 and TRBJ1-2, with 9 bases that match TRBD1. With 6 bases clipped from V and 3 bases from J, the junction kept 5 bases outside the gene matches. The CDR3 runs 14 residues. CDR1 MNHEY and CDR2 SMNVEV come from the germline V gene (reference sequence). Here the CDR3 reads CASRPGTGYYGYTF. The CDR3 coding sequence is TGTGCCAGCAGGCCCGGGACAGGGTACTATGGCTACACCTTC.

This clone has a count of ten or more. The chain combines TRBV19 with TRBJ1-5; D unclear. Germline V CDR1 and CDR2: LNHDA, SQIVND (reference sequence). The CDR3 has 13 amino acids. V was cut by 6 bases and J by 0 bases, with 6 bases left in between. CDR3 coding DNA: TGTGCCAGTAGCCCAAATAGCAATCAGCCCCAGCATTTT. Translated, it gives CASSPNSNQPQHF.

The chain joins TRBV6-5 to TRBJ1-3, with 8 bases identical to TRBD1. The germline gives CDR1 MNHEY, CDR2 SVGAGI. The CDR3 is made up of 13 amino acids. The V and J ends lost 6 bases and 6 bases, in that order; junction bases with no gene match: 4. The DNA of the CDR3 is TGTGCCAGCAGACCAGGGGGCGAAAACACCATATATTTT. Residues: CASRPGGENTIYF.

V is TRBV18 and J is TRBJ1-1; D unclear. The CDR3 loop spans 13 amino acids. CDR1 KGHSH and CDR2 LQKENI come from the germline V gene. The V end lost 3 bases, the J end lost 10 bases, and 15 bases lay between the germline ends. The CDR3 nucleotides read TGTGCCAGCTCACCCGGCCAAGGGAGAGGAGCTTTCTTT. It yields the protein CASSPGQGRGAFF.

The rearrangement links TRBV15 to TRBJ2-1; D is unclear. Trimming cost V 0 bases and J 8 bases, with 11 bases left between them. Germline V gene lookup returns CDR1 LNHNV and CDR2 YYDKDF (reference sequence). This CDR3 spans 14 amino acids. CDR3 nucleotide sequence: TGTGCCACCAGCAGAGATTTGCGTTTGGATGAGCAGTTCTTC. Residues: CATSRDLRLDEQFF. Full variable domain (outside the CDR3, taken from reference TRBV15 and TRBJ2-1): DAMVIQNPRYQVTQFGKPVTLSCSQTLNHNVMYWYQQKSSQAPKLLFHYYDKDFNNEADTPDNFQSRRPNTSFCFLDIRSPGLGDTAMYLCATSRDLRLDEQFFGPGTRLTVL.